The present TCR beta chain was sequenced within a study of blood T cell repertoires in COVID-19. Clones were sequenced by immunoSEQ multiplex PCR, and TCRdb holds only the in-frame ones, with some missing. The profile shows some 57,000 clones, less than 90% of them singletons. The germline CDR1 and CDR2 sequences are MRHNA and SNTAGT. The CDR3 runs 13 residues. Trimming took 3 bases from V and 10 from J, leaving 15 bases between them. V is TRBV6-4 and J is TRBJ1-2, with D possibly matching TRBD1 (6 bases). This TCR came from a human donor in a cohort sampled during active COVID-19. Specimen: peripheral blood. The CDR3 is CASSETGGRDYTF. The CDR3 coding sequence is TGTGCCAGCAGTGAAACGGGGGGCAGAGACTACACCTTC.